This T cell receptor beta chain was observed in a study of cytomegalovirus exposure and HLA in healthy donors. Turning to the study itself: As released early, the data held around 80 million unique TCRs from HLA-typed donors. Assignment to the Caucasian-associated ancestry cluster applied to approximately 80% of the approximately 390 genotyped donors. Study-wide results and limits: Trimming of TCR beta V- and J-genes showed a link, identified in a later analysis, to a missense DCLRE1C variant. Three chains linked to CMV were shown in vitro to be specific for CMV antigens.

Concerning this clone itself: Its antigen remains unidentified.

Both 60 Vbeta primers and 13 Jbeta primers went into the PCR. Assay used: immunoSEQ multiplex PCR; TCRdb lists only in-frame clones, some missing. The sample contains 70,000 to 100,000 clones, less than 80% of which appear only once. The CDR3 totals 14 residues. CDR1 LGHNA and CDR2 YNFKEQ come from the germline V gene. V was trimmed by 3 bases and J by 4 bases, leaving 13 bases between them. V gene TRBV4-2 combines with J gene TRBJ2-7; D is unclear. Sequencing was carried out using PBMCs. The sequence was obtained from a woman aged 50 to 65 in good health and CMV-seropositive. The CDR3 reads CASSHSGQEYEQYF. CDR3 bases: TGTGCCAGCAGCCACAGTGGCCAGGAATACGAGCAGTACTTC.